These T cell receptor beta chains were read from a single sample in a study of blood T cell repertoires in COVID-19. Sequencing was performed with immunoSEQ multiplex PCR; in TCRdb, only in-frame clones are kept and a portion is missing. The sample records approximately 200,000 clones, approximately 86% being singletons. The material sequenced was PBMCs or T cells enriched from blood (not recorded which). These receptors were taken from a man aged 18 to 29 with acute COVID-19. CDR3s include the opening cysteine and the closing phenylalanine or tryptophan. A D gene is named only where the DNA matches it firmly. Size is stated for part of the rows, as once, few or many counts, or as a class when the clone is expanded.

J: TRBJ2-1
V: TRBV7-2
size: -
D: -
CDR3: CASSLAGSLYNEQFF
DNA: TGTGCCAGCAGCTTAGCGGGCTCACTGTACAATGAGCAGTTCTTC

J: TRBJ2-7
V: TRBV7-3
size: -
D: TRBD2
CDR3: CASSSERGYEQYF
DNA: TGTGCCAGCAGCTCAGAGCGGGGCTACGAGCAGTACTTC

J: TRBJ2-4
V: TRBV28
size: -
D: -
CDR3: CASSFTRKPNIQYF
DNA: TGTGCCAGCAGTTTTACCAGGAAACCAAACATTCAGTACTTC

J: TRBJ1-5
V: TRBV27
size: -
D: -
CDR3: CASSLRVSNQPQHF
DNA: TGTGCCAGCAGTTTACGGGTTAGCAATCAGCCCCAGCATTTT

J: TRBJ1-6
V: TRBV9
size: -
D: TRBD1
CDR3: CASSPETGGRNNSPLHF
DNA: TGTGCCAGCAGCCCGGAGACAGGGGGCAGGAATAATTCACCCCTCCACTTT

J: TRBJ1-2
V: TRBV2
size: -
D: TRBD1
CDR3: CASSGQGAKYYGYTF
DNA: TGTGCCAGCAGTGGGCAGGGGGCGAAGTACTATGGCTACACCTTC

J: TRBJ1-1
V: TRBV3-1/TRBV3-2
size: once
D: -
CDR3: CASSQRTEEAFF
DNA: TGTGCCAGCAGCCAAAGGACAGAAGAAGCTTTCTTT

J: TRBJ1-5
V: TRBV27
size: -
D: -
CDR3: CASSNSLNSNQPQHF
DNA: TGTGCCAGCAGTAACAGCCTTAATAGCAATCAGCCCCAGCATTTT

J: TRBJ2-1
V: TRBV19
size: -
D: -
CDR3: CASSKTGWGESSYNEQFF
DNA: TGTGCCAGTAGTAAGACCGGGTGGGGCGAGAGCTCCTACAATGAGCAGTTCTTC

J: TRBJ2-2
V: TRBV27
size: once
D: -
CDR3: CASGMGGRTGELFF
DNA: TGTGCCAGCGGGATGGGGGGACGGACCGGGGAGCTGTTTTTT

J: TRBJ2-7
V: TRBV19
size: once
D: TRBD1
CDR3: CASRNIGQANSYEQYF
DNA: TGTGCCAGTAGGAACATCGGACAGGCAAACTCCTACGAGCAGTACTTC